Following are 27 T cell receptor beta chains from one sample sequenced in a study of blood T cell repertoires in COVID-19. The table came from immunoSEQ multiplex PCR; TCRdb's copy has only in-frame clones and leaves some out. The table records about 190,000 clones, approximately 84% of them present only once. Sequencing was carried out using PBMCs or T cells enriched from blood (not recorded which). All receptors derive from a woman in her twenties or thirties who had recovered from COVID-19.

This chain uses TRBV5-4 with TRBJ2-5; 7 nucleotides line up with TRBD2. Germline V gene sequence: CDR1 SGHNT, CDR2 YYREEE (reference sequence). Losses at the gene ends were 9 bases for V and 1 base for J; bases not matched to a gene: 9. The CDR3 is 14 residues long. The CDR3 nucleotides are TGTGCCACGTCTGGCGGGGGTTTCCAAGAGACCCAGTACTTC. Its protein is CATSGGGFQETQYF.

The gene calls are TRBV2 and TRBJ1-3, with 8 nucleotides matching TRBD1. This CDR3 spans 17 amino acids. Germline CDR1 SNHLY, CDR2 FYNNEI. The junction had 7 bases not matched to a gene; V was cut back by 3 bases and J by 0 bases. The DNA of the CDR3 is TGTGCCAGCAGTGAGAGGGGGACAGGCAACTCTGGAAACACCATATATTTT. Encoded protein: CASSERGTGNSGNTIYF.

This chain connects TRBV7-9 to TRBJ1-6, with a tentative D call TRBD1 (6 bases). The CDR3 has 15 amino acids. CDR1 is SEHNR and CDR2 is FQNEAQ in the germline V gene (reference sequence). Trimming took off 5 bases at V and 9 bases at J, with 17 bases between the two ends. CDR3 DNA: TGTGCCAGCAGCCCAGGGGTCGGGTTAAGTTCACCCCTCCACTTT. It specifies CASSPGVGLSSPLHF.

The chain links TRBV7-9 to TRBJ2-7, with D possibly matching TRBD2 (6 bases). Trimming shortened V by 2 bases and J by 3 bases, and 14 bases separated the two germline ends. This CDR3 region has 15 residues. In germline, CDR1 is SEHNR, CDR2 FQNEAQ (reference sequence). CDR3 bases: TGTGCCAGCAGCTTATTGGGGGGTCCGAACTACGAGCAGTACTTC. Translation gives CASSLLGGPNYEQYF.

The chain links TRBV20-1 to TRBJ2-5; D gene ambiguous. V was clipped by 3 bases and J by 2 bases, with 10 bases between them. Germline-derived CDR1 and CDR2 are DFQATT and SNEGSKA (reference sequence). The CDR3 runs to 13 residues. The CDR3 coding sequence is TGCAGTGCTAGTCAGACCGGGCAAGAGACCCAGTACTTC. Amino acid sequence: CSASQTGQETQYF.

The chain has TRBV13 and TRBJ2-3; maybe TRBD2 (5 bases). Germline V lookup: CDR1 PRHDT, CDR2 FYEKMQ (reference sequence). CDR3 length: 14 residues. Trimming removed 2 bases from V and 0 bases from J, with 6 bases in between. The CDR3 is CASSLSSSTDTQYF. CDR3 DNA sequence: TGTGCCAGCAGCTTATCTAGCAGCACAGATACGCAGTATTTT.

This CDR3 is CASSSVAPSGARYGYTF. As DNA, the CDR3 is TGTGCCAGCAGTTCTGTGGCACCCTCAGGGGCGCGCTATGGCTACACCTTC. The chain is built from TRBV27 and TRBJ1-2, with a tentative D call TRBD1 (6 bases). CDR1 and CDR2 from the germline V gene are MNHEY and SMNVEV (reference sequence). The ends were cut back, 4 bases at V and 4 bases at J, with 22 bases in the middle. The length of the CDR3 is 17 residues.

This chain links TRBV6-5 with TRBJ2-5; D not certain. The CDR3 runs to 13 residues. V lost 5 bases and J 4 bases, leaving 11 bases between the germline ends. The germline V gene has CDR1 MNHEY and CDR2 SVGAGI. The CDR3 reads CASSPAITETQYF. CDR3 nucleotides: TGTGCCAGCAGTCCCGCGATCACAGAGACCCAGTACTTC.

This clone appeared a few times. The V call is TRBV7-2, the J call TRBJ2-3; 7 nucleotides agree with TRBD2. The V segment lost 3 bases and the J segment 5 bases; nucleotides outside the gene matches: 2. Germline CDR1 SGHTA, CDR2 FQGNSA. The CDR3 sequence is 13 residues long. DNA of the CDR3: TGTGCCAGCAGCTTCCGGGGGGAAGATACGCAGTATTTT. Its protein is CASSFRGEDTQYF.

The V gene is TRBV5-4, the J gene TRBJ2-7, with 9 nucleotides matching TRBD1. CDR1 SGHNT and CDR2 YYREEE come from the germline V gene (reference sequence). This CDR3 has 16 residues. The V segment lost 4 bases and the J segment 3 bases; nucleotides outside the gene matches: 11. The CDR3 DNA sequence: TGTGCCAGCAGCGTAGGACAGGGGCGAATAAACTACGAGCAGTACTTC. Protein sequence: CASSVGQGRINYEQYF.

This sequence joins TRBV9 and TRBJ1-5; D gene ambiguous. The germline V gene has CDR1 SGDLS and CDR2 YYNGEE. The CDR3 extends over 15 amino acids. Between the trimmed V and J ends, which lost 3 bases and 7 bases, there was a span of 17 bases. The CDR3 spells CASSAGSFGLQPQHF. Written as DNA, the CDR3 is TGTGCCAGCAGCGCCGGGAGCTTTGGGCTCCAGCCCCAGCATTTT.

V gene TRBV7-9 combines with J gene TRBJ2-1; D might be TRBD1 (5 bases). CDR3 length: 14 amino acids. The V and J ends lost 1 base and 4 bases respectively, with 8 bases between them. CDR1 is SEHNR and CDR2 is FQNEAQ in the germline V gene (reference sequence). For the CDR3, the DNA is TGTGCCAGCAGCTTAGAGGGGATATACAATGAGCAGTTCTTC. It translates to CASSLEGIYNEQFF. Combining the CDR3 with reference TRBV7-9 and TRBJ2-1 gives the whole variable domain DTGVSQNPRHKITKRGQNVTFRCDPISEHNRLYWYRQTLGQGPEFLTYFQNEAQLEKSRLLSDRFSAERPKGSFSTLEIQRTEQGDSAMYLCASSLEGIYNEQFFGPGTRLTVL.

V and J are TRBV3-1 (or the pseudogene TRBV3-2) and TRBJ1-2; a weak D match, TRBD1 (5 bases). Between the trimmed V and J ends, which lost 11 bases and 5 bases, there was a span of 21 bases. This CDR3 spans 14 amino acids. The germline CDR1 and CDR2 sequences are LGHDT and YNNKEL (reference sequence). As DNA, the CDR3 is TGTGCCTCAGTCGGGGGTAGATCAGGGTATGGCTACACCTTC. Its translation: CASVGGRSGYGYTF.

CDR3 sequence (DNA): TGTGCCTGGAGCCCGGGACAGGGAACTAATGAAAAACTGTTTTTT. The encoded protein is CAWSPGQGTNEKLFF. The V call is TRBV30, the J call TRBJ1-4; 9 bases agree with TRBD1. Looked up from germline, CDR1 is GTSNPN and CDR2 is SVGIG (reference sequence). CDR3 length: 15 residues. V dropped 3 bases and J dropped 1; count of bases not matched to a gene: 3.

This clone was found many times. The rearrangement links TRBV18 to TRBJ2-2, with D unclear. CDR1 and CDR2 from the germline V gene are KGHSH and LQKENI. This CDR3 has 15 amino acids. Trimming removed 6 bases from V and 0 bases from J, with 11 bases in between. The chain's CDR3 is CASSSPQANTGELFF. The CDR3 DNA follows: TGTGCCAGCTCCTCACCTCAGGCGAACACCGGGGAGCTGTTTTTT.

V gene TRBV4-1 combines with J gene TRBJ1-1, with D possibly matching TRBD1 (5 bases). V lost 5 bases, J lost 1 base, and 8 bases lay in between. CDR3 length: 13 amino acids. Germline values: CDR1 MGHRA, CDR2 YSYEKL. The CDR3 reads CASSWGENTEAFF. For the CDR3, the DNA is TGCGCCAGCAGCTGGGGCGAGAACACTGAAGCTTTCTTT.

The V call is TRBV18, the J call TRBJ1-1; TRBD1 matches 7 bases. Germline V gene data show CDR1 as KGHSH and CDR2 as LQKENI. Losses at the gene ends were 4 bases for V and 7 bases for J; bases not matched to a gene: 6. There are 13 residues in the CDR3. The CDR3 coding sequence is TGTGCCAGCTCACTTGGACAGGACATTGAAGCTTTCTTT. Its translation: CASSLGQDIEAFF.

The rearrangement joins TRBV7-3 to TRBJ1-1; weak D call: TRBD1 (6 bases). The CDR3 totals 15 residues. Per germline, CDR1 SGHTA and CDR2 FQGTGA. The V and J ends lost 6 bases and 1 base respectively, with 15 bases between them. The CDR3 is CASSVLGQPNTEAFF. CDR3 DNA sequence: TGTGCCAGCAGTGTCCTCGGACAGCCGAACACTGAAGCTTTCTTT. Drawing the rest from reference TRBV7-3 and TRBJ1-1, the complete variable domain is GAGVSQTPSNKVTEKGKYVELRCDPISGHTALYWYRQSLGQGPEFLIYFQGTGAADDSGLPNDRFFAVRPEGSVSTLKIQRTERGDSAVYLCASSVLGQPNTEAFFGQGTRLTVV.

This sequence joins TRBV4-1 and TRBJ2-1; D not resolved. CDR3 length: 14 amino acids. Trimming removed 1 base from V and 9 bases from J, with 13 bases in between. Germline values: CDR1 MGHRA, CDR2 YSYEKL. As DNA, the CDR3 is TGCGCCAGCAGCCAAGCGGAATCGTCGGGTGAGCAGTTCTTC. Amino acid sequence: CASSQAESSGEQFF.

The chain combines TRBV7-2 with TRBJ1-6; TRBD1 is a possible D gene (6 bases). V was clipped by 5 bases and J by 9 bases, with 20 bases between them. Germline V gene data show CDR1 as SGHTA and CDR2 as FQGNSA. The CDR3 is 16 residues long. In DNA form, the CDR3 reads TGTGCCAGCAGCCCCATAGCGACAGGCACGGGTTCACCCCTCCACTTT. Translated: CASSPIATGTGSPLHF.

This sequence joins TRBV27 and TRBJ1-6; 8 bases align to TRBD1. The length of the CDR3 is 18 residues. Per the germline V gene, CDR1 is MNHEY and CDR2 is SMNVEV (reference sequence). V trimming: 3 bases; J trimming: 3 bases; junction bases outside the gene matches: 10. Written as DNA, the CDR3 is TGTGCCAGCAGTTTCTCCCAGGGACAGGCTGGCTATAATTCACCCCTCCACTTT. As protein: CASSFSQGQAGYNSPLHF.

This chain's CDR3 is CASSPRDSGYGYTF. The CDR3 DNA reads as TGTGCCAGCAGCCCCCGGGACAGCGGCTATGGCTACACCTTC. V is TRBV5-4 and J is TRBJ1-2; TRBD1 aligns across 7 bases. Germline trimming cut 4 bases from V and 4 bases from J; bases unmatched to any gene: 7. Per germline, CDR1 SGHNT and CDR2 YYREEE (reference sequence). The CDR3 is 14 residues long.

The CDR3 nucleotides read TGTGCCAGCAGTCCTGGACAGGGGGCTGGTTACGAGCAGTACGTC. Translation: CASSPGQGAGYEQYV. The chain is built from TRBV28 and TRBJ2-7, with 11 bases fitting TRBD1. Germline V gives CDR1 MDHEN, CDR2 SYDVKM. With V trimmed by 5 bases and J by 4 bases, 7 bases remained unmatched. This CDR3 is 15 amino acids long.

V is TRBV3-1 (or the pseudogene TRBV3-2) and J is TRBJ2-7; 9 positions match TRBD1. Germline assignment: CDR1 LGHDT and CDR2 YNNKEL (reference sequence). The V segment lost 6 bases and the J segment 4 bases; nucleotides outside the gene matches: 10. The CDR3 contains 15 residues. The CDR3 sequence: CASRGQGKTHYEQYF. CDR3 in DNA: TGTGCCAGCAGGGGACAGGGTAAGACGCATTACGAGCAGTACTTC.

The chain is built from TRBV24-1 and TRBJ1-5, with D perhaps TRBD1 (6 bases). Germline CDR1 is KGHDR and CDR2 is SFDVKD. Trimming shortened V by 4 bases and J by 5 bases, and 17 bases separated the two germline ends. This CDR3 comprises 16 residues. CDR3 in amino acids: CATSDRRTGFHQPQHF. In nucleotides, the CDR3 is TGTGCCACCAGTGACCGCCGTACAGGGTTCCATCAGCCCCAGCATTTT.

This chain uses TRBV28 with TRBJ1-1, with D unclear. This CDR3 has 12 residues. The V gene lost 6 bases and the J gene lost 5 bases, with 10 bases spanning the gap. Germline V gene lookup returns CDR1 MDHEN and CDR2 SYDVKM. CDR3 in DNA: TGTGCCAGCAGCCGATGGAGGACTGAAGCTTTCTTT. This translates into CASSRWRTEAFF.

CDR3 nucleotides: TGCGCCAGCAGTGATGCGGGGGGGCCGGATACGCAGTATTTT. Translated, it gives CASSDAGGPDTQYF. V is TRBV10-1 and J is TRBJ2-3; 9 bases line up with TRBD2. Losses at the gene ends were 3 bases for V and 6 bases for J; bases not matched to a gene: 4. Germline assignment: CDR1 WNHNN and CDR2 SYGVQD (reference sequence). The CDR3 extends over 14 amino acids.